Below, 19 T cell receptor beta chains from the same sample are listed, as sequenced in a study of PD-L1 blockade in urothelial cancer. The time point was: pretreatment peripheral blood. The repertoire was sequenced with immunoSEQ multiplex PCR; TCRdb's copy has only in-frame clones and lacks some. The profile covers around 57,000 clones, with 70% to 90% appearing a single time and 1.5% to 2% taken by the ten largest. The sample was PBMCs, taken around atezolizumab (anti-PD-L1) treatment. These receptors were obtained from a man in his sixties or seventies with urothelial cancer.

The V and J genes are TRBV19 and TRBJ2-7; 10 bases align to TRBD2. The germline gives CDR1 LNHDA, CDR2 SQIVND (reference sequence). Trimming cost V 4 bases and J 2 bases; bases outside gene matches: 8. This CDR3 is built from 16 residues. CDR3 bases: TGTGCCAGTAGTACGCTGGGACTAGCGAAAACCTACGAGCAGTACTTC. Protein sequence: CASSTLGLAKTYEQYF.

The genes are TRBV9 and TRBJ1-2; D unclear. This CDR3 is 14 amino acids long. Trimming took off 1 base at V and 4 bases at J, with 11 bases between the two ends. Looked up from germline, CDR1 is SGDLS and CDR2 is YYNGEE. The CDR3 coding sequence is TGTGCCAGCAGCGTACAGCCTAGTGCCTATGGCTACACCTTC. Encoded protein: CASSVQPSAYGYTF.

This chain connects TRBV5-4 to TRBJ1-1; D possibly corresponds to TRBD1 (5 bases). Per the germline V gene, CDR1 is SGHNT and CDR2 is YYREEE (reference sequence). Between the trimmed V and J ends, which lost 4 bases and 0 bases, there was a span of 10 bases. This CDR3 comprises 14 residues. DNA of the CDR3: TGTGCCAGCAGCGGTCAGGGTTTGAACACTGAAGCTTTCTTT. Amino acid sequence: CASSGQGLNTEAFF.

A few counts support this clone. The chain combines TRBV15 with TRBJ1-2, with unresolved D. Trimming took off 3 bases at V and 2 bases at J, with 16 bases between the two ends. The CDR3 has 16 residues. Germline CDR1 and CDR2: LNHNV and YYDKDF (reference sequence). CDR3 loop: CATSRIKDKLNYGYTF. For the CDR3, the DNA is TGTGCCACCAGCAGGATCAAAGACAAGTTGAACTATGGCTACACCTTC.

This sequence joins TRBV19 and TRBJ2-7; TRBD2 might be the D (6 bases). With 5 bases removed from V and 0 bases from J, the gap between germline ends came to 11 bases. This CDR3 spans 14 amino acids. Germline V gene sequence: CDR1 LNHDA, CDR2 SQIVND (reference sequence). The CDR3 spells CASSSGLGSYEQYF. The DNA for the CDR3 is TGTGCCAGTAGTTCGGGACTGGGCTCCTACGAGCAGTACTTC.

The rearrangement links TRBV7-2 to TRBJ2-7; 12 bases match TRBD2. The germline V gene has CDR1 SGHTA and CDR2 FQGNSA. CDR3 length: 16 amino acids. Trimming cost V 1 base and J 4 bases; bases outside gene matches: 5. The chain's CDR3 is CASSLGSTSGGYEQYF. For the CDR3, the DNA is TGTGCCAGCAGCTTAGGTTCGACTAGCGGGGGTTACGAGCAGTACTTC.

The chain joins TRBV5-1 to TRBJ2-5; TRBD1 aligns across 8 bases. From germline, CDR1 is SGHRS and CDR2 YFSETQ. The V gene end was trimmed by 6 bases and the J gene end by 5 bases; junction bases not matched to a gene: 12. CDR3 length equals 15 residues. CDR3 amino acids: CASTPPGRGLETQYF. In DNA, the CDR3 is TGCGCCAGCACTCCGCCGGGCAGGGGGCTTGAGACCCAGTACTTC.

This clone was observed a handful of times. This chain joins TRBV19 and TRBJ1-1; 7 bases match TRBD1. The CDR3 covers 16 residues. J gave up 0 bases and V 4 bases, and 8 bases lay outside the gene matches. The germline V gene has CDR1 LNHDA and CDR2 SQIVND (reference sequence). The CDR3 loop reads CASSRRDSKMNTEAFF. The DNA of the CDR3 is TGTGCCAGTAGTAGGAGGGACAGCAAGATGAACACTGAAGCTTTCTTT.

The V call is TRBV7-3, the J call TRBJ2-2, with TRBD1 as a possible D gene (7 bases). Trimming pared 3 bases from V and 4 bases from J, leaving 12 bases between. The germline CDR1 and CDR2 sequences are SGHTA and FQGTGA. This CDR3 is built from 15 residues. As DNA, the CDR3 is TGTGCCAGCAGCTTTCGTCAGGGGGGCACCGGGGAGCTGTTTTTT. This encodes CASSFRQGGTGELFF.

The V and J genes are TRBV6-6 and TRBJ2-7, with 8 positions matching TRBD1. The J segment lost 5 bases and the V segment lost 5 bases, leaving 14 bases of the junction unmatched. The CDR3 loop spans 16 amino acids. Germline V lookup: CDR1 MNHNY, CDR2 SVGAGI (reference sequence). In DNA form, the CDR3 reads TGTGCCAGCAGTACGGACGACAGGGGTCCGAGGGACGAGCAGTACTTC. As protein: CASSTDDRGPRDEQYF.

The chain has TRBV28 and TRBJ2-7, with TRBD1 as a possible D gene (5 bases). The germline V and J ends were trimmed by 5 bases and 3 bases, with 5 bases remaining between them. There are 11 residues in the CDR3. The germline V gene has CDR1 MDHEN and CDR2 SYDVKM. The CDR3 sequence is CASSRGYEQYF. The CDR3 DNA follows: TGTGCCAGCAGTAGGGGCTACGAGCAGTACTTC.

The V call is TRBV9, the J call TRBJ1-1, with 8 nucleotides matching TRBD1. Germline V lookup: CDR1 SGDLS, CDR2 YYNGEE. The CDR3 spans 14 residues. V gave up 5 bases and J gave up 1 base; unmatched junction bases: 4. Here the CDR3 DNA reads TGTGCCAGCAGGAGAGACAGGGGGAACACTGAAGCTTTCTTT. Translating it yields CASRRDRGNTEAFF.

The gene calls are TRBV2 and TRBJ2-4; perhaps TRBD1 as D (5 bases). V lost 0 bases, J lost 9 bases, and 15 bases lay in between. The germline V gene has CDR1 SNHLY and CDR2 FYNNEI. The CDR3 spans 15 residues. CDR3 DNA sequence: TGTGCCAGCAGTGAAGCTGAATTCAGGGTGGGCATTCAGTACTTC. It translates to CASSEAEFRVGIQYF.

This chain uses TRBV2 with TRBJ1-1; D gene unclear. V was trimmed by 3 bases and J by 0 bases, leaving 8 bases between them. This CDR3 contains 14 residues. Germline V gene data show CDR1 as SNHLY and CDR2 as FYNNEI. CDR3 DNA sequence: TGTGCCAGCAGTGATATGGGCATGAACACTGAAGCTTTCTTT. Translated: CASSDMGMNTEAFF.

The CDR3 DNA reads TGTGCCAGCAGTTTGACGGGAATGACCCCCCTCACCGTCAAGCGGCCAGGAGTGACCCAGTACTTC. Residues: CASSLTGMTPLTVKRPGVTQYF. The chain employs TRBV28 and TRBJ2-5; weak D call: TRBD2 (5 bases). V lost 3 bases to trimming and J lost 7 bases, with 39 bases between them. This CDR3 contains 22 residues. Germline lookup yields CDR1 MDHEN and CDR2 SYDVKM.

V is TRBV2 and J is TRBJ2-1; the D gene is possibly TRBD1 (6 bases). Germline V CDR1 and CDR2: SNHLY, FYNNEI. V was pared by 4 bases and J by 5 bases, with 9 bases between. CDR3 length equals 13 residues. CDR3 sequence: CASSVGQNNEQFF. CDR3 nucleotide sequence: TGTGCCAGCAGTGTCGGACAGAACAATGAGCAGTTCTTC.

This clone has a handful of counts. The chain carries TRBV11-2 and TRBJ2-1; 7 bases align to TRBD2. The junction had 8 bases not matched to a gene; V was cut back by 5 bases and J by 4 bases. The germline V gene has CDR1 SGHAT and CDR2 FQNNGV. This CDR3 comprises 15 residues. CDR3 residues: CASSGSAGAYNEQFF. The CDR3 bases are TGTGCCAGCAGCGGTAGTGCGGGAGCGTACAATGAGCAGTTCTTC.

The chain joins TRBV10-3 to TRBJ2-2; 7 bases agree with TRBD1. The CDR3 loop spans 14 amino acids. V lost 3 bases, J lost 6 bases, and 4 bases stayed unmatched. Germline lookup yields CDR1 ENHRY and CDR2 SYGVKD. The CDR3 coding sequence is TGTGCCATCAGTGACTCCACAGGGGCCGGGGAGCTGTTTTTT. Translated, it gives CAISDSTGAGELFF.

The chain carries TRBV2 and TRBJ2-1; TRBD2 agrees at 14 bases. In germline, CDR1 is SNHLY, CDR2 FYNNEI. CDR3 length equals 15 residues. V was clipped by 7 bases and J by 7 bases; unmatched bases: 6. As DNA, the CDR3 is TGTGCCAGCAACCCCAGGACTAGCGGGGGGAATGAGCAGTTCTTC. Translating gives CASNPRTSGGNEQFF.